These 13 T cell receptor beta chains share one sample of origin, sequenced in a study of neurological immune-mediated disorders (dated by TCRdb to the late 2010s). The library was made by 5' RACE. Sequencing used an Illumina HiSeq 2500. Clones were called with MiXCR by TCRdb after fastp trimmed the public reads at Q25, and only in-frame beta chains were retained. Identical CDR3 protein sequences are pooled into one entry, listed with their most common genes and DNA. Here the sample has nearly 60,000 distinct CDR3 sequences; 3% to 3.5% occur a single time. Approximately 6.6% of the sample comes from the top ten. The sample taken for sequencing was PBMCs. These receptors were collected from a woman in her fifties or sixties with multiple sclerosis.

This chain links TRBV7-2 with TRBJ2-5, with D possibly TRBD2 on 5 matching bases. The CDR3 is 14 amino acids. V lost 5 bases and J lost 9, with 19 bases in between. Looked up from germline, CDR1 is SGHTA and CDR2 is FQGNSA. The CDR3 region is CASSHTGLAGAQYF. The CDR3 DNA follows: TGTGCCAGCAGCCACACTGGACTGGCTGGGGCCCAGTACTTC.

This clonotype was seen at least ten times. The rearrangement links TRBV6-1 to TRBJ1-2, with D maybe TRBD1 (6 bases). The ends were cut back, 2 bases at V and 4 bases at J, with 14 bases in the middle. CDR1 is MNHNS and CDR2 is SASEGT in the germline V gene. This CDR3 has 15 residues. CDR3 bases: TGTGCCAGCAGTGAATTTGTTCAACAGGGCTATGGCTACACCTTC. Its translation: CASSEFVQQGYGYTF.

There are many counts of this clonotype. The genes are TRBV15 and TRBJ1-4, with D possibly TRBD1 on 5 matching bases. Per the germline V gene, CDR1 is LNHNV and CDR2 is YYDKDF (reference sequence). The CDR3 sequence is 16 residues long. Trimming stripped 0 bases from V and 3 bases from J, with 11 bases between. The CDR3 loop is CATSRDPGGANEKLFF. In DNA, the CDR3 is TGTGCCACCAGCAGAGACCCCGGGGGGGCTAATGAAAAACTGTTTTTT.

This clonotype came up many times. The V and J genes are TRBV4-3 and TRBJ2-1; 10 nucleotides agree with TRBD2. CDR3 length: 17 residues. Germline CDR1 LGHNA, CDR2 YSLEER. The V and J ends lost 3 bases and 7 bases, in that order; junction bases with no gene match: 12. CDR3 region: CASSQAIAGGPVNEQFF. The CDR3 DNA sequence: TGCGCCAGCAGCCAGGCTATAGCGGGGGGCCCGGTTAATGAGCAGTTCTTC.

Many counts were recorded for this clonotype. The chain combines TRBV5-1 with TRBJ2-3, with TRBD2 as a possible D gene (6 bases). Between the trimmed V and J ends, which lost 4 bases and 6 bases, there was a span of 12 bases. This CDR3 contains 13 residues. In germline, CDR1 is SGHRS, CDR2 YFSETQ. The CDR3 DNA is TGCGCCAGCAGCGACGGGGGTTCGGATACGCAGTATTTT. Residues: CASSDGGSDTQYF. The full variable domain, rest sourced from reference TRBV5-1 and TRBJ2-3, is KAGVTQTPRYLIKTRGQQVTLSCSPISGHRSVSWYQQTPGQGLQFLFEYFSETQRNKGNFPGRFSGRQFSNSRSEMNVSTLELGDSALYLCASSDGGSDTQYFGPGTRLTVL.

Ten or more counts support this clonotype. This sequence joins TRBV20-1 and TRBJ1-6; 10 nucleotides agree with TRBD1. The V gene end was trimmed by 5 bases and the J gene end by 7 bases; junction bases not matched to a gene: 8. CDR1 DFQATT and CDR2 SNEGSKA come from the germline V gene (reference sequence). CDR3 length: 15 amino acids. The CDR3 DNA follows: TGCAGTGCTCACCCGAGGACAGGGGGAAATTCACCCCTCCACTTT. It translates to CSAHPRTGGNSPLHF.

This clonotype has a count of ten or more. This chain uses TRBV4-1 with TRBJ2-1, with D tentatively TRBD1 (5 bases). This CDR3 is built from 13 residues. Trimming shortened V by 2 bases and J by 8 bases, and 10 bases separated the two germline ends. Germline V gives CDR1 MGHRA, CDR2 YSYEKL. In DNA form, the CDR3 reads TGCGCCAGCAGCCAACCTACAGGTGATGAGCAGTTCTTC. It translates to CASSQPTGDEQFF.

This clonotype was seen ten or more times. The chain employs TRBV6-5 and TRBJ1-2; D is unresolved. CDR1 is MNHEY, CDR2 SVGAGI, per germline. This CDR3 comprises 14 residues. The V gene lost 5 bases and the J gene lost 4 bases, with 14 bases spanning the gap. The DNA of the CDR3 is TGTGCCAGCAGTACCTCACACGCGGTCTATGGCTACACCTTC. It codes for CASSTSHAVYGYTF.

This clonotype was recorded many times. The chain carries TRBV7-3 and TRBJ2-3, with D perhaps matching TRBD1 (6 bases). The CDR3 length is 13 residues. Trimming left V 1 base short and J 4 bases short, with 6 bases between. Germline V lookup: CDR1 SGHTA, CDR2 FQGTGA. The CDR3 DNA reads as TGTGCCAGCAGCTTAAAGGGGGCAGATACGCAGTATTTT. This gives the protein CASSLKGADTQYF.

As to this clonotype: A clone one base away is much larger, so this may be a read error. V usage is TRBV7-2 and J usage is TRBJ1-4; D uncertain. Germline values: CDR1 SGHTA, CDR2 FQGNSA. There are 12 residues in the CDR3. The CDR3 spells CDSSLAREKLFF. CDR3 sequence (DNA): TGTGACAGCAGCTTAGCGCGTGAAAAACTGTTTTTT.

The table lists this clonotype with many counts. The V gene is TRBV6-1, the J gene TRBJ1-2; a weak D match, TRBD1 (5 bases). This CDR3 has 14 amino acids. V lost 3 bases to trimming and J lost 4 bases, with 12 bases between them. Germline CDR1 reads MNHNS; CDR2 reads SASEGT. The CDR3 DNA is TGTGCCAGCAGTGATGCGGACGGGACCTATGGCTACACCTTC. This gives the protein CASSDADGTYGYTF.

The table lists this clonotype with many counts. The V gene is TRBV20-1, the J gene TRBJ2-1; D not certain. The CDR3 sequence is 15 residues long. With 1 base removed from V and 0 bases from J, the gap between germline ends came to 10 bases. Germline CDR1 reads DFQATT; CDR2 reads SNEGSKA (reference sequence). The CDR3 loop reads CSARAYGSSYNEQFF. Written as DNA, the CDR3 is TGCAGTGCTAGAGCTTATGGTAGCTCCTACAATGAGCAGTTCTTC.

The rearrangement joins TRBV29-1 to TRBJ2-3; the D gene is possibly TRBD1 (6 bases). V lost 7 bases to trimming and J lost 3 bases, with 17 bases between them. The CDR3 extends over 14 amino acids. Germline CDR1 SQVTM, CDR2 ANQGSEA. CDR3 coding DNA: TGCAGCGGGAATACAGGGCGCGGAACAGATACGCAGTATTTT. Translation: CSGNTGRGTDTQYF.